The T cell receptor beta chain described here comes from a study of control samples from healthy donors and cancer patients. The protocol was immunoSEQ multiplex PCR, while the TCRdb copy is restricted to in-frame clones and leaves out a portion. Of about 160,000 clones detected, around nine tenths appear once; the ten largest clones hold approximately 0.7%. The V gene lost 0 bases and the J gene lost 0 bases, with 13 bases spanning the gap. CDR1 is LGHNA, CDR2 YNFKEQ, per germline. This CDR3 region has 17 residues. V is TRBV4-2 and J is TRBJ2-3, with a possible D match to TRBD2 (6 bases). The receptor was derived from a woman in her 30s in good health. Sequenced material: blood. The CDR3 protein is CASSQDEVAGSTDTQYF. In nucleotides, the CDR3 is TGTGCCAGCAGCCAAGACGAGGTTGCGGGGAGCACAGATACGCAGTATTTT.